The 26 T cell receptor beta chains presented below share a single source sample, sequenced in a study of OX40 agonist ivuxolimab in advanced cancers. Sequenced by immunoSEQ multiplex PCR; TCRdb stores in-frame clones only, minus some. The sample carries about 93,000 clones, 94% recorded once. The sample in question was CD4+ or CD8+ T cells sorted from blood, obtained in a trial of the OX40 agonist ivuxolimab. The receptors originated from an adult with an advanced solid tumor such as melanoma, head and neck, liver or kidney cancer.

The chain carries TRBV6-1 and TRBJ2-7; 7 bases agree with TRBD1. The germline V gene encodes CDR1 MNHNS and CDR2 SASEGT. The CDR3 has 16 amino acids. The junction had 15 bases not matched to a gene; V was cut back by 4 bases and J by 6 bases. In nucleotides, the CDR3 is TGTGCCAGCAGTGGATATAGACAGGGAAGTTTATCCGAGCAGTACTTC. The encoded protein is CASSGYRQGSLSEQYF.

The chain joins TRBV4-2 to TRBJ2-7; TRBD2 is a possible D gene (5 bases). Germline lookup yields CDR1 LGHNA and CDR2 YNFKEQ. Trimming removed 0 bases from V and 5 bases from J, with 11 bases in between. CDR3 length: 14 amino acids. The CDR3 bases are TGTGCCAGCAGCCAAGACAGCGGTCGTAACGAGCAGTACTTC. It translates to CASSQDSGRNEQYF.

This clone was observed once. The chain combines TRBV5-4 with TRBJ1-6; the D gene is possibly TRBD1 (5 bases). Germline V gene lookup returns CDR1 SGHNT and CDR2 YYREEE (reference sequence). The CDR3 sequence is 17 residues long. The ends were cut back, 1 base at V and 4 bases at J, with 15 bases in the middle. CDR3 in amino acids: CASSLWQGIRYNSPLHF. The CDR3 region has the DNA TGTGCCAGCAGCTTGTGGCAGGGTATTCGGTATAATTCACCCCTCCACTTT.

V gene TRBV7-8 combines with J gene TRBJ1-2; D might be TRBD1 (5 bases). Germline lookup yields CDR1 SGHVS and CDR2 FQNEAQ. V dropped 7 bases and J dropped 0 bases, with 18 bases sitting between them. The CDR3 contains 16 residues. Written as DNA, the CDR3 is TGTGCCAGCACCCGATCCGGGACCCCAGCTAACTATGGCTACACCTTC. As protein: CASTRSGTPANYGYTF.

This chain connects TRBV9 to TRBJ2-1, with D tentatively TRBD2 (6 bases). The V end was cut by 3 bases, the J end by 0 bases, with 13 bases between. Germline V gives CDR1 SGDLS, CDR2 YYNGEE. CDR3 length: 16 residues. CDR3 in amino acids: CASSGSSGSSYNEQFF. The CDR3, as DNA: TGTGCCAGCAGCGGTAGTTCCGGGAGCTCCTACAATGAGCAGTTCTTC.

The CDR3 sequence: CASSTHSGEQFF. The CDR3 coding sequence is TGTGCCAGCAGCACACACTCGGGTGAGCAGTTCTTC. The gene calls are TRBV9 and TRBJ2-1, with D uncertain. The CDR3 contains 12 residues. V was shortened by 4 bases and J by 9 bases, with 11 bases between the two germline ends. The germline CDR1 and CDR2 sequences are SGDLS and YYNGEE.

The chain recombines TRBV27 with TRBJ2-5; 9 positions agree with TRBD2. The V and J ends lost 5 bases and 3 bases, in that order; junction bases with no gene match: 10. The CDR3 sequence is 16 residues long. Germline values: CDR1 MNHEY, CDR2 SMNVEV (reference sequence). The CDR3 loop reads CASSLHGGGGKETQYF. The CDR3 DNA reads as TGTGCCAGCAGTCTCCACGGCGGGGGGGGAAAAGAGACCCAGTACTTC.

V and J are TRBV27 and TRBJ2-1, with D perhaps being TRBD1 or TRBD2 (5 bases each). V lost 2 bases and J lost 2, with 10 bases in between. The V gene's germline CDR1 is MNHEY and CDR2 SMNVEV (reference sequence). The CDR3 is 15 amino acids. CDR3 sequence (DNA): TGTGCCAGCAGTTTAGGGGGAATCCCCTACAATGAGCAGTTCTTC. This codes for CASSLGGIPYNEQFF.

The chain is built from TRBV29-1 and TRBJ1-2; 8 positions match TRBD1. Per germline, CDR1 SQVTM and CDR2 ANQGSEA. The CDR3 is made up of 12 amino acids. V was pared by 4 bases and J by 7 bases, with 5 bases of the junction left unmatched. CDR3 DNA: TGCAGCGTTGTAGGACAGGGTCCTGGCTACACCTTC. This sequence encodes CSVVGQGPGYTF.

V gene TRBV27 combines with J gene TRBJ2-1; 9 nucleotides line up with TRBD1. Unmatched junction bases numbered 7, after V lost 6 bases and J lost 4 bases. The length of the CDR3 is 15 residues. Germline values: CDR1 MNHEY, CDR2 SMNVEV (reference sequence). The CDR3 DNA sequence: TGTGCCAGCAGGAACCCCGGGACAGGGTACAATGAGCAGTTCTTC. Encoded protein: CASRNPGTGYNEQFF.

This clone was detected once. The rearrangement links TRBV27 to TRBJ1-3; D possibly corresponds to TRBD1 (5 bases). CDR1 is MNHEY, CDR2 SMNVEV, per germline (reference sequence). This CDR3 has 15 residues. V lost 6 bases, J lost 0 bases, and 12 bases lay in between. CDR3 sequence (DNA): TGTGCCAGCAGAGACTGGGGGGGCTCTGGAAACACCATATATTTT. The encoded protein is CASRDWGGSGNTIYF.

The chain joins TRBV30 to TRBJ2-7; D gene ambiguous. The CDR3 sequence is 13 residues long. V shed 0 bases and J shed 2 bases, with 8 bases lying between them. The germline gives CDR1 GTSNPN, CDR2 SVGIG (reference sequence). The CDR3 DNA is TGTGCCTGGAGTGTTGACGGAGCCTACGAGCAGTACTTC. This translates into CAWSVDGAYEQYF.

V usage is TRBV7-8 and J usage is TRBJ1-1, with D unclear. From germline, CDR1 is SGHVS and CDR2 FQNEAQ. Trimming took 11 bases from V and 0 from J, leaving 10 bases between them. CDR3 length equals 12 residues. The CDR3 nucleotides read TGTGCCTGCCTGACGGTGAACACTGAAGCTTTCTTT. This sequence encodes CACLTVNTEAFF.

The chain's CDR3 is CASSSMGLAGGPREQYF. The CDR3 DNA sequence: TGTGCCAGCAGTTCCATGGGACTAGCGGGAGGGCCTCGCGAGCAGTACTTC. The rearrangement uses TRBV27 and TRBJ2-7; TRBD2 matches at 16 bases. Germline CDR1 is MNHEY and CDR2 is SMNVEV (reference sequence). This CDR3 has 17 amino acids. The V gene end was trimmed by 4 bases and the J gene end by 6 bases; junction bases not matched to a gene: 9.

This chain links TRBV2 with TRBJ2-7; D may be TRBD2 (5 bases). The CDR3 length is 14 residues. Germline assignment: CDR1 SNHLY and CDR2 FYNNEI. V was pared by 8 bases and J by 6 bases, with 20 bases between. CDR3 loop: CASLRGLLGSEQYF. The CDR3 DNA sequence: TGTGCCAGCTTGCGAGGCCTACTAGGAAGCGAGCAGTACTTC.

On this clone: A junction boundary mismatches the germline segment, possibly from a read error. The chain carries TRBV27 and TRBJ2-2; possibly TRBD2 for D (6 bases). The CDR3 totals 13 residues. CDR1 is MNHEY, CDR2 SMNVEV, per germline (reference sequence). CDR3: CASSLSYTGGLFF. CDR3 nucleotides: TGTGCCAGCAGTTTATCTTACACCGGGGGGCTGTTTTTT.

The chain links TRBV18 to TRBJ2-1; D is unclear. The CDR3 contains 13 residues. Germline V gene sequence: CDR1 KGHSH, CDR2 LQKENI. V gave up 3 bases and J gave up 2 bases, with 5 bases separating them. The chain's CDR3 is CASSPLPYNEQFF. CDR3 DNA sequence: TGTGCCAGCTCACCTCTGCCCTACAATGAGCAGTTCTTC.

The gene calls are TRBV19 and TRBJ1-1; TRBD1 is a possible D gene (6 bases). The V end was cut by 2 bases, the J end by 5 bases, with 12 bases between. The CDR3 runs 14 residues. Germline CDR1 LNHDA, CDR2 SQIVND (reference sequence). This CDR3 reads CASSIWGAQTEAFF. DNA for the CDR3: TGTGCCAGTAGTATATGGGGGGCGCAGACTGAAGCTTTCTTT.

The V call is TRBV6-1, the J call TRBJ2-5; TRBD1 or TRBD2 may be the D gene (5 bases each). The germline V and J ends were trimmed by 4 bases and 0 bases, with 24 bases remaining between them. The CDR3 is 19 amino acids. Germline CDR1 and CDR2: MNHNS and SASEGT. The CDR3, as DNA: TGTGCCAGCAGTGGGACACTACCGTCTCCTGGGGAGTACCAAGAGACCCAGTACTTC. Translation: CASSGTLPSPGEYQETQYF.

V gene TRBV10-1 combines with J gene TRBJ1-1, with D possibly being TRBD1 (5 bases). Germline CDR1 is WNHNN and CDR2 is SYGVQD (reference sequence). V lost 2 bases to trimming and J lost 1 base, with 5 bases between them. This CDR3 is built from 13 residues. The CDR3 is CASSEGTNTEAFF. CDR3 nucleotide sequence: TGCGCCAGCAGTGAGGGGACGAACACTGAAGCTTTCTTT.

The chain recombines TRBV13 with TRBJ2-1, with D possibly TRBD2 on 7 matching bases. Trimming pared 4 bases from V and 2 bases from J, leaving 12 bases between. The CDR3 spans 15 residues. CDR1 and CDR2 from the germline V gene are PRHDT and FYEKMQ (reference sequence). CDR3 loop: CASSSSGGPYNEQFF. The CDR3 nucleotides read TGTGCCAGCAGCTCCTCGGGGGGCCCCTACAATGAGCAGTTCTTC.

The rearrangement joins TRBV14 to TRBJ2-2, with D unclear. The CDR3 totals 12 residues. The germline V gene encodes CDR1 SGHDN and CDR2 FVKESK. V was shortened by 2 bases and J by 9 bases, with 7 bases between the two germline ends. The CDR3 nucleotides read TGTGCCAGCAGCCAACAGCACCGGGAGCTGTTTTTT. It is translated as CASSQQHRELFF.

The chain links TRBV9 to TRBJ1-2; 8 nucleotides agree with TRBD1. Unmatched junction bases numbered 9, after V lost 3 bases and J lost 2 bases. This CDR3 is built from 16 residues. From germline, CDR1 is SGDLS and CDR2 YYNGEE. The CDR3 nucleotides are TGTGCCAGCAGCGAGAAGACGGGACAGGTCAACTATGGCTACACCTTC. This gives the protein CASSEKTGQVNYGYTF.

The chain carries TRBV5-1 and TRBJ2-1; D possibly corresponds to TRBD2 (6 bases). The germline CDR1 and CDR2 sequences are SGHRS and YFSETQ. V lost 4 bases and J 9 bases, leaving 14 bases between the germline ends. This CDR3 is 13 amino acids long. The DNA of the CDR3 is TGCGCCAGCAGCACGAATTACGGGGGTGAGCAGTTCTTC. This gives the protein CASSTNYGGEQFF.

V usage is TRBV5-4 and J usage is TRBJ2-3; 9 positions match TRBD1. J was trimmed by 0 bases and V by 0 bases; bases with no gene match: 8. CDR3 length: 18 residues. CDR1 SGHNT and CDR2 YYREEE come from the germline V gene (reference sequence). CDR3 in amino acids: CASSLETGGQTSTDTQYF. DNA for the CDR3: TGTGCCAGCAGCTTGGAGACAGGGGGGCAGACTAGCACAGATACGCAGTATTTT.

Here the CDR3 DNA reads TGTGCCAGCAGTTCCGGACTATCCTACGAGCAGTACTTC. This gives the protein CASSSGLSYEQYF. V usage is TRBV27 and J usage is TRBJ2-7, with D possibly TRBD2 on 6 matching bases. The V gene's germline CDR1 is MNHEY and CDR2 SMNVEV (reference sequence). V shed 4 bases and J shed 1 base, with 8 bases lying between them. The CDR3 totals 13 residues.